These 4 T cell receptor beta chains were sequenced from one sample in a study of T-cell memory formation after mild COVID-19. A single record per CDR3 protein comes from TCRdb applying MiXCR to the 5' RACE reads. The sample lists approximately 390,000 distinct CDR3 sequences, approximately 15% occurring once. The material sequenced was PBMCs or a T cell subset sorted from them (not recorded which). These receptors all come from a man younger than 35 who had mild COVID-19 (a few samples of this study predate the infection). Cell type and time point are not known.

In this sample, this clonotype turned up once. CDR3 region: CASSLTGQSVNEQFF. CDR3 coding DNA: TGTGCCAGTAGTCTAACGGGACAGTCCGTTAATGAGCAGTTCTTC. The V gene is TRBV19, the J gene TRBJ2-1; 7 nucleotides agree with TRBD1. Germline values: CDR1 LNHDA, CDR2 SQIVND (reference sequence). V was pared by 5 bases and J by 7 bases, with 11 bases of the junction left unmatched. The CDR3 extends over 15 amino acids.

This clonotype has a handful of counts. The V and J genes are TRBV11-2 and TRBJ2-7; 11 bases are shared with TRBD2. CDR1 is SGHAT and CDR2 is FQNNGV in the germline V gene. The length of the CDR3 is 16 residues. Germline trimming cut 6 bases from V and 0 bases from J; bases unmatched to any gene: 7. The CDR3 DNA reads TGTGCCAGCAGTAACCGGCTAGCGGGGGGCTCCTACGAGCAGTACTTC. Translation gives CASSNRLAGGSYEQYF. Looking up the rest from reference TRBV11-2 and TRBJ2-7 gives the full variable domain: EAGVAQSPRYKIIEKRQSVAFWCNPISGHATLYWYQQILGQGPKLLIQFQNNGVVDDSQLPKDRFSAERLKGVDSTLKIQPAKLEDSAVYLCASSNRLAGGSYEQYFGPGTRLTVT.

This clonotype has just a few counts. This rearrangement joins TRBV6-7 to TRBJ1-1; 8 bases map to TRBD1. TRBV6-7 belongs to the ORF category, with a function that is uncertain. The CDR3 length is 14 residues. V shed 5 bases, J shed 6 bases, and the junction held 8 bases outside the gene matches. CDR3 sequence reads: CASSNGQGFSEAFF. The CDR3 nucleotides are TGTGCCAGCAGTAACGGACAGGGCTTCTCTGAAGCTTTCTTT.

This clonotype showed up just a few times. The V gene is TRBV6-6, the J gene TRBJ2-3; weak D call: TRBD2 (6 bases). Between the trimmed V and J ends, which lost 2 bases and 2 bases, there was a span of 11 bases. CDR3 length: 15 residues. Per germline, CDR1 MNHNY and CDR2 SVGAGI (reference sequence). CDR3 amino acids: CASSYRGAHTDTQYF. The CDR3, as DNA: TGTGCCAGCAGTTACCGCGGGGCTCACACAGATACGCAGTATTTT.